This T cell receptor beta chain is drawn from a study of shared clonotypes between healthy human individuals. Sequencing used immunoSEQ multiplex PCR; TCRdb keeps in-frame clones, though not all of them. The table includes about 820,000 clones, around 92% detected once. This clone was observed a few times. Germline V CDR1 and CDR2: MNHEY, SMNVEV (reference sequence). Trimming removed 2 bases at V and 1 base at J, with 9 bases between. This CDR3 contains 14 residues. The naive CD8 fraction comprised CD45RO-negative cells positively selected for CCR7 and excluded terminally differentiated effector memory CD45RA+ cells.

V and J are TRBV27 and TRBJ2-7; no definite D call. Source material: naive CD8+ T cells sorted from blood. This receptor was taken from a man aged 30 to 45 in good health. In DNA, the CDR3 is TGTGCCAGCAGTTTAGGGCGTATGTCCTACGAGCAGTACTTC. Its translation: CASSLGRMSYEQYF.